The rows below give T cell receptor beta chains drawn from one sample of a study of beta chain features in type 1 diabetes. Profiling relied on immunoSEQ multiplex PCR, and the TCRdb table lists in-frame clones only, not all of them. The sample lists 200,000 to 250,000 clones, around 68% occurring once. Sequenced sample: naive CD4+ T cells from blood. The source is a man aged 30 to 45 in good health. Both conserved end residues are part of each CDR3. The D gene is left open where the match is weak. Only some rows state a clone size, as once, few, many or a class for expanded clones.

clone_size: -; v_call: TRBV29-1; d_call: TRBD1; j_call: TRBJ2-1; cdr3_nt: TGCAGCGTTGATGGGATAGGGGGCTTTTACAATGAGCAGTTCTTC; cdr3_aa: CSVDGIGGFYNEQFF
clone_size: -; v_call: TRBV7-9; d_call: -; j_call: TRBJ1-3; cdr3_nt: TGTGCCGGGAGACAGCTCTCTGGAAACACCATATATTTT; cdr3_aa: CAGRQLSGNTIYF
clone_size: -; v_call: TRBV7-2; d_call: -; j_call: TRBJ2-3; cdr3_nt: TGTGCCAGCAGCTTGGTAGCCTTAAACACAGATACGCAGTATTTT; cdr3_aa: CASSLVALNTDTQYF
clone_size: few; v_call: TRBV19; d_call: -; j_call: TRBJ1-5; cdr3_nt: TGTGCCAGTAGTATCGCAACCGGCGGAGGTCAGCCCCAGCATTTT; cdr3_aa: CASSIATGGGQPQHF
clone_size: few; v_call: TRBV13; d_call: TRBD1; j_call: TRBJ1-2; cdr3_nt: TGTGCCAGCACCAGGGGGCGGATCGGCTACACCTTC; cdr3_aa: CASTRGRIGYTF
clone_size: -; v_call: TRBV28; d_call: TRBD1; j_call: TRBJ2-7; cdr3_nt: TGTGCCAGCAGTTCCGGGACAGGGTCCCCCTACGAGCAGTACTTC; cdr3_aa: CASSSGTGSPYEQYF
clone_size: few; v_call: TRBV29-1; d_call: -; j_call: TRBJ2-7; cdr3_nt: TGCAGCGTTGAAGGGACCTACGAGCAGTACTTC; cdr3_aa: CSVEGTYEQYF
clone_size: -; v_call: TRBV6-6; d_call: TRBD2; j_call: TRBJ2-1; cdr3_nt: TGTGCCAGCAGTTACTCGATGAGCGGGGGGAGCAATGAGCAGTTCTTC; cdr3_aa: CASSYSMSGGSNEQFF
clone_size: -; v_call: TRBV30; d_call: -; j_call: TRBJ2-1; cdr3_nt: TGTGCCTGGAGTAAACTAGCAGGAGAGCAGTTCTTC; cdr3_aa: CAWSKLAGEQFF
clone_size: -; v_call: TRBV18; d_call: -; j_call: TRBJ2-5; cdr3_nt: TGTGCCAGCTCTCCGGGGAGAGAATTCCAAGAGACCCAGTACTTC; cdr3_aa: CASSPGREFQETQYF
clone_size: -; v_call: TRBV5-1; d_call: -; j_call: TRBJ2-5; cdr3_nt: TGCGCCAGCAGCCTTAAGGGGCTTGGGACCCAGTACTTC; cdr3_aa: CASSLKGLGTQYF
clone_size: once; v_call: TRBV5-1; d_call: -; j_call: TRBJ1-6; cdr3_nt: TGCGCCAGCAGCTTACAGGACAGCAATTCACCCCTCCACTTT; cdr3_aa: CASSLQDSNSPLHF
clone_size: -; v_call: TRBV11-2; d_call: TRBD2; j_call: TRBJ2-2; cdr3_nt: TGTGCCAGCAGCTTAGATTATGGCCTAGCGGGATTAGCCGGGGAGCTGTTTTTT; cdr3_aa: CASSLDYGLAGLAGELFF
clone_size: -; v_call: TRBV1; d_call: -; j_call: TRBJ2-5; cdr3_nt: TGCACCAGCAGCCCCTATAGCGACCCTCAAGAGACCCAGTACTTC; cdr3_aa: CTSSPYSDPQETQYF
clone_size: once; v_call: TRBV6-5; d_call: -; j_call: TRBJ2-5; cdr3_nt: TGTGCCAGCAGTTACGGACTACTGAAAGAGACCCAGTACTTC; cdr3_aa: CASSYGLLKETQYF
clone_size: -; v_call: TRBV10-1; d_call: -; j_call: TRBJ2-6; cdr3_nt: TGCGCCAGCAGTGAGGTCCCCTCAGCGACTGGGGCCAACGTCCTGACTTTC; cdr3_aa: CASSEVPSATGANVLTF
clone_size: -; v_call: TRBV27; d_call: -; j_call: TRBJ2-3; cdr3_nt: TGTGCCAGCAGTTTAAACAGGGACACAGATACGCAGTATTTT; cdr3_aa: CASSLNRDTDTQYF
clone_size: -; v_call: TRBV7-9; d_call: -; j_call: TRBJ2-1; cdr3_nt: TGTGCCAGCAGCTCTGGCCGGGACAACTACAATGAGCAGTTCTTC; cdr3_aa: CASSSGRDNYNEQFF
clone_size: -; v_call: TRBV7-2; d_call: TRBD1; j_call: TRBJ2-3; cdr3_nt: TGTGCCAGCAGCCGCCAGGGGGCTCTCACAGATACGCAGTATTTT; cdr3_aa: CASSRQGALTDTQYF
clone_size: -; v_call: TRBV6-5; d_call: -; j_call: TRBJ1-5; cdr3_nt: TGTGCCAGCAGTCCTTCTACTGCGGGGCCCCAGCATTTT; cdr3_aa: CASSPSTAGPQHF
clone_size: -; v_call: TRBV25-1; d_call: -; j_call: TRBJ2-5; cdr3_nt: TGTGCCAGCAGTGAATCGGAGACCCAGTACTTC; cdr3_aa: CASSESETQYF
clone_size: few; v_call: TRBV27; d_call: -; j_call: TRBJ2-3; cdr3_nt: TGTGCCAGCAGTCTTAGGTCAGATACGCAGTATTTT; cdr3_aa: CASSLRSDTQYF